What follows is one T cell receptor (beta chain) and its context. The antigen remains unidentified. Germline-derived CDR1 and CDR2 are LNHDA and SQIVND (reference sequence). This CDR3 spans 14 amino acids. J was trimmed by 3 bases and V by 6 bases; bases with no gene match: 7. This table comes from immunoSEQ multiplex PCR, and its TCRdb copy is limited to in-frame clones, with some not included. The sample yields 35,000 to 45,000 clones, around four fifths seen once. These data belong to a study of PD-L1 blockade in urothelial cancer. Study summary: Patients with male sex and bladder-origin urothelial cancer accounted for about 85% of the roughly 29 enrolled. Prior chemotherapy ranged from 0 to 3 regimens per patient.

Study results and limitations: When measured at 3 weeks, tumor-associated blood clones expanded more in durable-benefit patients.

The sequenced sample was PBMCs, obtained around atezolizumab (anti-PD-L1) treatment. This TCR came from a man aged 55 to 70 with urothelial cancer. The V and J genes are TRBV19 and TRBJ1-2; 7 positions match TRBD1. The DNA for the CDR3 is TGTGCCAGTAGACTCCAGGGGGATTACTATGGCTACACCTTC. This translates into CASRLQGDYYGYTF.